The rows below give T cell receptor beta chains drawn from one sample of a study of technical replicates of blood from several donors. The repertoire was sequenced with immunoSEQ multiplex PCR; TCRdb's copy has only in-frame clones and lacks some. The repertoire holds 70,000 to 95,000 clones, with roughly 94% as singletons. The sequenced sample was T cells isolated from PBMCs. The receptors shown here come from a human donor in good health. Each CDR3 is given with its conserved first and last residue. D genes are given only for firm matches. The listing skips clone size in some rows; elsewhere it reads once, few, many or a size class.

abundance: -; j_gene: TRBJ2-7; v_gene: TRBV28; d_gene: -; CDR3nt: TGTGCCAGCAGTTTGAGTTTGGCCTACGAGCAGTACTTC; CDR3aa: CASSLSLAYEQYF
abundance: once; j_gene: TRBJ2-7; v_gene: TRBV7-2; d_gene: -; CDR3nt: TGTGCCAGCAGCAGGTCGATCGGGGACTACGAGCAGTACTTC; CDR3aa: CASSRSIGDYEQYF
abundance: -; j_gene: TRBJ2-7; v_gene: TRBV27; d_gene: TRBD1; CDR3nt: TGTGCCAGCAGTACCGGGACAGGGTTCTACGAGCAGTACTTC; CDR3aa: CASSTGTGFYEQYF
abundance: -; j_gene: TRBJ2-2; v_gene: TRBV6-1; d_gene: -; CDR3nt: TGTGCCAGCAGTATATCCACCGGGGAGCTGTTTTTT; CDR3aa: CASSISTGELFF
abundance: -; j_gene: TRBJ1-2; v_gene: TRBV18; d_gene: TRBD1; CDR3nt: TGTGCCAGCTCACAACCAGACAGGGGCACCTATGGCTACACCTTC; CDR3aa: CASSQPDRGTYGYTF
abundance: -; j_gene: TRBJ1-3; v_gene: TRBV5-1; d_gene: -; CDR3nt: TGCGCCAGCAGCTTAGGCGGCGGAGTCTCTGGAAACACCATATATTTT; CDR3aa: CASSLGGGVSGNTIYF
abundance: -; j_gene: TRBJ2-1; v_gene: TRBV6-6; d_gene: -; CDR3nt: TGTGCCAGCGCGATTGGTAGTGAGCAGTTCTTC; CDR3aa: CASAIGSEQFF
abundance: once; j_gene: TRBJ1-2; v_gene: TRBV13; d_gene: TRBD1; CDR3nt: TGTGCCAGCACCCGGACAGGGTATATCCGCCCCGTCTATGGCTACACCTTC; CDR3aa: CASTRTGYIRPVYGYTF
abundance: -; j_gene: TRBJ1-2; v_gene: TRBV25-1; d_gene: -; CDR3nt: TGTGCCAGCAGTGAAAGTGGGCCCCCCGGCACCTTC; CDR3aa: CASSESGPPGTF
abundance: -; j_gene: TRBJ2-5; v_gene: TRBV5-4; d_gene: TRBD2; CDR3nt: TGTGCCAGCCACTACCTGACTAGCGGACAAGAGACCCAGTACTTC; CDR3aa: CASHYLTSGQETQYF
abundance: -; j_gene: TRBJ2-1; v_gene: TRBV7-9; d_gene: -; CDR3nt: TGTGCCGGACTTCACACGTTTAGTAGTGAGCAGTTCTTC; CDR3aa: CAGLHTFSSEQFF
abundance: -; j_gene: TRBJ2-1; v_gene: TRBV5-4; d_gene: TRBD2; CDR3nt: TGTGCCAGCAGCAATGGAGGTCGGGAGGTGAATGAGCAGTTCTTC; CDR3aa: CASSNGGREVNEQFF
abundance: -; j_gene: TRBJ2-3; v_gene: TRBV9; d_gene: TRBD2; CDR3nt: TGTGCCAGCAGCGGGATAGCGGGAGGGCCGGATACGCAGTATTTT; CDR3aa: CASSGIAGGPDTQYF
abundance: -; j_gene: TRBJ1-5; v_gene: TRBV28; d_gene: -; CDR3nt: TGTGCCAGCAGTAACAGGGGCAATCAGCCCCAGCATTTT; CDR3aa: CASSNRGNQPQHF
abundance: -; j_gene: TRBJ2-5; v_gene: TRBV10-1; d_gene: TRBD2; CDR3nt: TGCGCCAGCAGTGGAGGTAGCGGGCAAGAGACCCAGTACTTC; CDR3aa: CASSGGSGQETQYF
abundance: -; j_gene: TRBJ1-4; v_gene: TRBV25-1; d_gene: -; CDR3nt: TGTGCCAGCAGTGCCCCCCGGACAGCCTATGGGGAGGAAAAACTGTTTTTT; CDR3aa: CASSAPRTAYGEEKLFF
abundance: few; j_gene: TRBJ2-7; v_gene: TRBV7-9; d_gene: -; CDR3nt: TGTGCCAGCAGCATACCCAGCGGAGGCGTCTCCTACGAGCAGTACTTC; CDR3aa: CASSIPSGGVSYEQYF
abundance: -; j_gene: TRBJ1-6; v_gene: TRBV9; d_gene: -; CDR3nt: TGTGCCAGCAGCCCCGGGGGTAGAAGCTCCTATAATTCACCCCTCCACTTT; CDR3aa: CASSPGGRSSYNSPLHF
abundance: few; j_gene: TRBJ1-1; v_gene: TRBV5-4; d_gene: -; CDR3nt: TGTGCCAGCAGCTCACCGGGACAAATCGGAATGGAAGCTTTCTTT; CDR3aa: CASSSPGQIGMEAFF
abundance: -; j_gene: TRBJ1-4; v_gene: TRBV7-2; d_gene: -; CDR3nt: TGTGCCAGCAGCTTGGGCGGGACGAGGATGGAAAAACTGTTTTTT; CDR3aa: CASSLGGTRMEKLFF
abundance: -; j_gene: TRBJ1-2; v_gene: TRBV27; d_gene: -; CDR3nt: TGTGCCAGCAGTTCCCGGAACAGGGATGGCTACACCTTC; CDR3aa: CASSSRNRDGYTF
abundance: -; j_gene: TRBJ2-7; v_gene: TRBV5-4; d_gene: TRBD1; CDR3nt: TGTGCCAGCAGCTTGGGCCGGGACAGTGACTACGAGCAGTACTTC; CDR3aa: CASSLGRDSDYEQYF
abundance: -; j_gene: TRBJ1-2; v_gene: TRBV6-6; d_gene: TRBD1; CDR3nt: TGTGCCAGCAGCCGGACAGGGAGAAACTATGGCTACACCTTC; CDR3aa: CASSRTGRNYGYTF
abundance: -; j_gene: TRBJ1-6; v_gene: TRBV30; d_gene: -; CDR3nt: TGTGCCTGGGGGATGGAGGGTTATTCACCCCTCCACTTT; CDR3aa: CAWGMEGYSPLHF
abundance: -; j_gene: TRBJ2-2; v_gene: TRBV5-6; d_gene: TRBD1; CDR3nt: TGTGCCAGCAGCGTCCAGACAGGGGGCAACACCGGGGAGCTGTTTTTT; CDR3aa: CASSVQTGGNTGELFF
abundance: -; j_gene: TRBJ1-1; v_gene: TRBV5-1; d_gene: TRBD1; CDR3nt: TGCGCCAGCAGCTTTCAGGGGGCAGAAGCTTTCTTT; CDR3aa: CASSFQGAEAFF
abundance: -; j_gene: TRBJ2-3; v_gene: TRBV6-5; d_gene: -; CDR3nt: TGTGCCAGCAGTCCTAGCGGACAGACGCAGTATTTT; CDR3aa: CASSPSGQTQYF
abundance: -; j_gene: TRBJ1-1; v_gene: TRBV7-2; d_gene: TRBD1; CDR3nt: TGTGCCAGCAGCTCGCCGGGACAGCCGAACACTGAAGCTTTCTTT; CDR3aa: CASSSPGQPNTEAFF
abundance: -; j_gene: TRBJ1-5; v_gene: TRBV19; d_gene: -; CDR3nt: TGTGCCAGTAGTATAGCGGGAGGCAGGTCAACTTCTAGCAATCAGCCCCAGCATTTT; CDR3aa: CASSIAGGRSTSSNQPQHF
abundance: once; j_gene: TRBJ1-3; v_gene: TRBV10-3; d_gene: -; CDR3nt: TGTGCCATCAGTGAGGCGAGGTCGGGAAACACCATATATTTT; CDR3aa: CAISEARSGNTIYF
abundance: -; j_gene: TRBJ1-2; v_gene: TRBV5-8; d_gene: -; CDR3nt: TGTGCCAGCAGCTTGGTGGGAGGGGCTGCTAACTATGGCTACACCTTC; CDR3aa: CASSLVGGAANYGYTF
abundance: -; j_gene: TRBJ1-2; v_gene: TRBV25-1; d_gene: -; CDR3nt: TGTGCCAGCAGTGAGAGATATTTGAACTATGGCTACACCTTC; CDR3aa: CASSERYLNYGYTF
abundance: -; j_gene: TRBJ1-1; v_gene: TRBV25-1; d_gene: -; CDR3nt: TGTGCCAGCAGTGCGGGAGGCGGCACTGAAGCTTTCTTT; CDR3aa: CASSAGGGTEAFF
abundance: -; j_gene: TRBJ1-4; v_gene: TRBV19; d_gene: -; CDR3nt: TGTGCCAGTAGTATAACAGAACCCAGGGGAAGGGATGAAAAACTGTTTTTT; CDR3aa: CASSITEPRGRDEKLFF
abundance: -; j_gene: TRBJ2-3; v_gene: TRBV5-1; d_gene: -; CDR3nt: TGCGCCAGCAGCCAGAGGGAAGGAGATACGCAGTATTTT; CDR3aa: CASSQREGDTQYF
abundance: -; j_gene: TRBJ1-5; v_gene: TRBV10-2; d_gene: -; CDR3nt: TGCGCCAGCAGTGAGTTGGGGCAGTATCAGCCCCAGCATTTT; CDR3aa: CASSELGQYQPQHF
abundance: -; j_gene: TRBJ2-3; v_gene: TRBV5-4; d_gene: TRBD1; CDR3nt: TGTGCCAGCAGCTTGGCCGGCGCAGGGGGACGCACAGATACGCAGTATTTT; CDR3aa: CASSLAGAGGRTDTQYF
abundance: -; j_gene: TRBJ2-3; v_gene: TRBV7-9; d_gene: TRBD2; CDR3nt: TGTGCCAGCAGCTTAGGGGGGGGACTAGCGGAAGATACGCAGTATTTT; CDR3aa: CASSLGGGLAEDTQYF
abundance: -; j_gene: TRBJ1-4; v_gene: TRBV6-1; d_gene: -; CDR3nt: TGTGCCAGCAGTGAATACTTTGAACTGTTTTTT; CDR3aa: CASSEYFELFF
abundance: -; j_gene: TRBJ2-1; v_gene: TRBV30; d_gene: -; CDR3nt: TGTGCCTGGAGTCTGCGGCCCGCGGGGCAGTTCTTC; CDR3aa: CAWSLRPAGQFF
abundance: -; j_gene: TRBJ1-6; v_gene: TRBV9; d_gene: -; CDR3nt: TGTGCCAGCAGCGTTACAGGGTCCGGCTCCTATAATTCACCCCTCCACTTT; CDR3aa: CASSVTGSGSYNSPLHF
abundance: -; j_gene: TRBJ2-7; v_gene: TRBV19; d_gene: TRBD1; CDR3nt: TGTGCCAGTAGTATTATCCGGGACAGGGGGGCCTACGAGCAGTACTTC; CDR3aa: CASSIIRDRGAYEQYF
abundance: once; j_gene: TRBJ2-7; v_gene: TRBV5-6; d_gene: TRBD2; CDR3nt: TGTGCCAGCAGCTTGAGCGGGAGGAACTACGAGCAGTACTTC; CDR3aa: CASSLSGRNYEQYF
abundance: -; j_gene: TRBJ2-5; v_gene: TRBV7-2; d_gene: -; CDR3nt: TGTGCCAGCAGCCACAGGGTTGCCGAGGAGACCCAGTACTTC; CDR3aa: CASSHRVAEETQYF
abundance: -; j_gene: TRBJ2-1; v_gene: TRBV4-1; d_gene: TRBD1; CDR3nt: TGCGCCAGCAGCCAAGTAGGTCCCACAGGGGCAGGTGAGCAGTTCTTC; CDR3aa: CASSQVGPTGAGEQFF
abundance: once; j_gene: TRBJ1-2; v_gene: TRBV6-1; d_gene: TRBD1; CDR3nt: TGTGCCAGCCTAAAGACAGGGAACTATGGCTACACCTTC; CDR3aa: CASLKTGNYGYTF
abundance: -; j_gene: TRBJ1-1; v_gene: TRBV12-5; d_gene: -; CDR3nt: TGTGCTAGTGAAAACTGGAACACTGAAGCTTTCTTT; CDR3aa: CASENWNTEAFF
abundance: once; j_gene: TRBJ2-7; v_gene: TRBV9; d_gene: -; CDR3nt: TGTGCCAGCAGCGTAGGACAGGCCCTCGACGAGCAGTACTTC; CDR3aa: CASSVGQALDEQYF
abundance: -; j_gene: TRBJ2-1; v_gene: TRBV5-4; d_gene: -; CDR3nt: TGTGCCAGCAGCCCAGGAAGTAGCGGCCTCTACAATGAGCAGTTCTTC; CDR3aa: CASSPGSSGLYNEQFF
abundance: once; j_gene: TRBJ2-1; v_gene: TRBV27; d_gene: -; CDR3nt: TGTGCCAGCAGTTCAATCTTTAGCTCCTACAATGAGCAGTTCTTC; CDR3aa: CASSSIFSSYNEQFF
abundance: -; j_gene: TRBJ1-1; v_gene: TRBV19; d_gene: TRBD1; CDR3nt: TGTGCCAGTAGTCCTCGGACAGGAGCGAACACTGAAGCTTTCTTT; CDR3aa: CASSPRTGANTEAFF
abundance: -; j_gene: TRBJ1-1; v_gene: TRBV7-9; d_gene: -; CDR3nt: TGTGCCAGCAGCTTAGGGGGCCCATCGGCTTTCTTT; CDR3aa: CASSLGGPSAFF
abundance: -; j_gene: TRBJ2-2; v_gene: TRBV29-1; d_gene: TRBD1; CDR3nt: TGCAGCGTTGTTTGGTGGGACAGGCTTTCTGCCACCGGGGAGCTGTTTTTT; CDR3aa: CSVVWWDRLSATGELFF
abundance: many; j_gene: TRBJ1-2; v_gene: TRBV6-1; d_gene: TRBD1; CDR3nt: TGTGCCAGCAGAAAGCCAGGGGGTTCCTATGGCTACACCTTC; CDR3aa: CASRKPGGSYGYTF
abundance: -; j_gene: TRBJ1-5; v_gene: TRBV6-1; d_gene: -; CDR3nt: TGTGCCAGCAGCCCCTCGGGAGGGGGTCGGCAGCCCCAGCATTTT; CDR3aa: CASSPSGGGRQPQHF
abundance: -; j_gene: TRBJ2-7; v_gene: TRBV30; d_gene: -; CDR3nt: TGTGCCTGGAGTGTCCAACACGAGGGCCCCGGCGGCTTC; CDR3aa: CAWSVQHEGPGGF
abundance: -; j_gene: TRBJ1-1; v_gene: TRBV7-6; d_gene: TRBD1; CDR3nt: TGTGCCAGCAGCCCCCCGGGACAGCAAGCTTTCTTT; CDR3aa: CASSPPGQQAFF